Detailed here is one T cell receptor beta chain. The source of the sample is a study of cytomegalovirus exposure and HLA in healthy donors. The CDR3 covers 16 residues. The germline V gene has CDR1 SEHNR and CDR2 FQNEAQ (reference sequence). J lost 7 bases, V lost 6 bases, and 10 bases had no gene match. The primer mix had 60 Vbeta and 13 Jbeta primers. This table comes from immunoSEQ multiplex PCR, and its TCRdb copy is limited to in-frame clones, with some not included. The sample consists of 110,000 to 150,000 clones, over 60% of them appearing once. The chain uses TRBV7-9 and TRBJ1-6; 9 bases line up with TRBD1. The specimen was PBMCs. This receptor was obtained from a woman aged 40 to 50 in good health and CMV-seronegative. CDR3 region: CASRPTGGAGNSPLHF. CDR3 DNA: TGTGCCAGCAGACCAACAGGGGGCGCGGGGAATTCACCCCTCCACTTT.